This is a list of T cell receptor beta chains from one sample in a study of T cell responses to AZD1222 COVID-19 vaccine. The table came from immunoSEQ multiplex PCR; TCRdb's copy has only in-frame clones and leaves some out. The sample carries about 110,000 clones, around 96% recorded once. The specimen comprised peripheral blood, sampled on day 0 of AZD1222 vaccination. The source is an adult in good health. CDR3s include the opening cysteine and the closing phenylalanine or tryptophan. Each record gives: D gene, J gene, clone size, V gene, CDR3 protein, CDR3 DNA. D genes are given only for firm matches. Not every row has a clone size; where given, it reads once, few, many or a size class.

NA	TRBJ1-1	NA	TRBV19	CASSAPAMAEAFF	TGTGCCAGTAGTGCCCCTGCGATGGCTGAAGCTTTCTTT
NA	TRBJ1-6	NA	TRBV11-3	CASSLGNSPLHF	TGTGCCAGCAGCTTGGGGAATTCACCCCTCCACTTT
NA	TRBJ1-1	NA	TRBV5-5	CASSLTTARGPEAFF	TGTGCCAGCAGTTTAACGACAGCCCGGGGGCCTGAAGCTTTCTTT
TRBD2	TRBJ2-3	NA	TRBV9	CASSGSGTDTDTQYF	TGTGCCAGCAGCGGTAGCGGGACTGACACAGATACGCAGTATTTT
NA	TRBJ2-1	NA	TRBV19	CASSTVTSNEQFF	TGTGCCAGTAGTACCGTGACTAGCAATGAGCAGTTCTTC
NA	TRBJ1-2	NA	TRBV11-3	CASGRERVGGYTF	TGTGCCAGCGGTAGGGAAAGGGTAGGAGGCTACACCTTC
NA	TRBJ2-5	once	TRBV6-5	CASSLSGQETQYF	TGTGCCAGCAGCCTCTCCGGCCAAGAGACCCAGTACTTC
NA	TRBJ2-2	NA	TRBV5-6	CASSYTVHLNTGELFF	TGTGCCAGCAGCTACACTGTACACCTGAACACCGGGGAGCTGTTTTTT
TRBD1	TRBJ2-1	NA	TRBV10-1	CASSESRGQGALQFF	TGCGCCAGCAGTGAGAGCCGGGGACAGGGGGCCCTCCAGTTCTTC
NA	TRBJ1-1	NA	TRBV6-5	CASRGRGNTEAFF	TGTGCCAGCAGGGGTCGCGGTAACACTGAAGCTTTCTTT
NA	TRBJ1-5	NA	TRBV4-1	CASSFTVGLNQPQHF	TGCGCCAGCAGCTTCACAGTGGGACTAAATCAGCCCCAGCATTTT
NA	TRBJ1-6	NA	TRBV5-1	CASSEAGETWNSPLHF	TGCGCCAGCAGTGAGGCAGGGGAAACTTGGAATTCACCCCTCCACTTT
NA	TRBJ1-3	NA	TRBV7-6	CASSFTDSAGNTIYF	TGTGCCAGCAGCTTTACGGACAGCGCTGGAAACACCATATATTTT
TRBD2	TRBJ2-7	NA	TRBV5-1	CASSPTSGSYEQYF	TGCGCCAGCAGCCCGACTAGCGGTTCCTACGAGCAGTACTTC
NA	TRBJ2-7	NA	TRBV27	CASRDGHSYEQYF	TGTGCCAGCAGGGATGGACATTCCTACGAGCAGTACTTC
NA	TRBJ1-1	NA	TRBV7-9	CASSLAPSLNTEAFF	TGTGCCAGCAGCTTAGCGCCCAGTCTGAACACTGAAGCTTTCTTT
NA	TRBJ1-2	NA	TRBV28	CASLPGLQGYSGYTF	TGTGCCAGCTTACCAGGGTTACAGGGTTACTCTGGCTACACCTTC
NA	TRBJ2-1	NA	TRBV11-2	CASSPIRESSNEQFF	TGTGCCAGCAGCCCCATTCGGGAGTCCTCCAATGAGCAGTTCTTC
NA	TRBJ2-2	NA	TRBV6-5	CASSYRKINTGELFF	TGTGCCAGCAGTTACAGGAAAATAAACACCGGGGAGCTGTTTTTT
NA	TRBJ2-5	NA	TRBV5-6	CASRGVTRSQETQYF	TGTGCCAGCAGGGGGGTAACAAGATCTCAAGAGACCCAGTACTTC
NA	TRBJ1-1	NA	TRBV11-3	CASSLGRDNTEAFF	TGTGCCAGCAGCTTAGGCAGAGACAACACTGAAGCTTTCTTT
TRBD2	TRBJ2-1	NA	TRBV11-3	CASSSPAQRGLNEQFF	TGTGCCAGCAGCTCGCCGGCCCAGCGGGGGTTGAATGAGCAGTTCTTC
TRBD1	TRBJ1-2	NA	TRBV19	CASSAQGADYGYTF	TGTGCCAGTAGCGCTCAGGGGGCTGACTATGGCTACACCTTC
TRBD2	TRBJ2-7	NA	TRBV27	CAISVAGGHEQYF	TGTGCCATTTCAGTAGCGGGGGGGCACGAGCAGTACTTC
NA	TRBJ2-5	NA	TRBV15	CATSRDFPAQETQYF	TGTGCCACCAGCAGAGATTTTCCTGCCCAAGAGACCCAGTACTTC
NA	TRBJ1-1	NA	TRBV11-2	CASSLVGGNTEAFF	TGTGCCAGCAGCTTAGTAGGGGGGAACACTGAAGCTTTCTTT
TRBD2	TRBJ2-7	NA	TRBV15	CATSKNWGGHYEQYF	TGTGCCACCAGCAAAAACTGGGGGGGTCACTACGAGCAGTACTTC
NA	TRBJ1-2	NA	TRBV11-2	CASSLAEGDGYTF	TGTGCCAGCAGCTTAGCTGAGGGAGACGGCTACACCTTC
NA	TRBJ2-1	NA	TRBV3-1/TRBV3-2	CASSQEPGVTSYNEQFF	TGTGCCAGCAGCCAAGAACCAGGTGTAACCTCCTACAATGAGCAGTTCTTC
NA	TRBJ1-6	NA	TRBV6-2/TRBV6-3	CASSYSGRANSPLHF	TGTGCCAGCAGTTACTCTGGCAGGGCCAATTCACCCCTCCACTTT
TRBD1	TRBJ2-1	once	TRBV5-1	CASSPGTGRLTYNEQFF	TGCGCCAGCAGCCCCGGGACAGGAAGACTCACCTACAATGAGCAGTTCTTC
TRBD2	TRBJ2-5	NA	TRBV7-7	CASSLSGIQETQYF	TGTGCTAGCAGCTTAAGCGGGATCCAAGAGACCCAGTACTTC
NA	TRBJ1-3	few	TRBV11-3	CASSFPGNTIYF	TGTGCCAGCAGCTTCCCTGGAAACACCATATATTTT
NA	TRBJ2-7	NA	TRBV4-2	CASSQGPSGAYEQYF	TGTGCCAGCAGCCAAGGTCCTTCAGGGGCCTACGAGCAGTACTTC
TRBD2	TRBJ2-3	NA	TRBV7-2	CASSPKRGGSTDTQYF	TGTGCCAGCAGCCCCAAGCGGGGGGGTTCCACAGATACGCAGTATTTT
TRBD1	TRBJ1-1	few	TRBV28	CASRRDRITEAFF	TGTGCCAGCAGGCGGGACAGGATCACTGAAGCTTTCTTT
TRBD2	TRBJ2-3	NA	TRBV7-3	CASSPGGTPSTDTQYF	TGTGCCAGCAGCCCGGGAGGGACTCCTAGCACAGATACGCAGTATTTT
NA	TRBJ1-2	NA	TRBV5-4	CASSFSNYGYTF	TGTGCCAGCAGCTTCTCTAACTATGGCTACACCTTC
TRBD1	TRBJ2-3	NA	TRBV6-5	CASSYSGRGRDTQYF	TGTGCCAGCAGTTACTCGGGCAGGGGGCGAGATACGCAGTATTTT
TRBD1	TRBJ1-1	NA	TRBV19	CASSVAGGRAFF	TGTGCCAGTAGTGTCGCAGGGGGAAGAGCTTTCTTT